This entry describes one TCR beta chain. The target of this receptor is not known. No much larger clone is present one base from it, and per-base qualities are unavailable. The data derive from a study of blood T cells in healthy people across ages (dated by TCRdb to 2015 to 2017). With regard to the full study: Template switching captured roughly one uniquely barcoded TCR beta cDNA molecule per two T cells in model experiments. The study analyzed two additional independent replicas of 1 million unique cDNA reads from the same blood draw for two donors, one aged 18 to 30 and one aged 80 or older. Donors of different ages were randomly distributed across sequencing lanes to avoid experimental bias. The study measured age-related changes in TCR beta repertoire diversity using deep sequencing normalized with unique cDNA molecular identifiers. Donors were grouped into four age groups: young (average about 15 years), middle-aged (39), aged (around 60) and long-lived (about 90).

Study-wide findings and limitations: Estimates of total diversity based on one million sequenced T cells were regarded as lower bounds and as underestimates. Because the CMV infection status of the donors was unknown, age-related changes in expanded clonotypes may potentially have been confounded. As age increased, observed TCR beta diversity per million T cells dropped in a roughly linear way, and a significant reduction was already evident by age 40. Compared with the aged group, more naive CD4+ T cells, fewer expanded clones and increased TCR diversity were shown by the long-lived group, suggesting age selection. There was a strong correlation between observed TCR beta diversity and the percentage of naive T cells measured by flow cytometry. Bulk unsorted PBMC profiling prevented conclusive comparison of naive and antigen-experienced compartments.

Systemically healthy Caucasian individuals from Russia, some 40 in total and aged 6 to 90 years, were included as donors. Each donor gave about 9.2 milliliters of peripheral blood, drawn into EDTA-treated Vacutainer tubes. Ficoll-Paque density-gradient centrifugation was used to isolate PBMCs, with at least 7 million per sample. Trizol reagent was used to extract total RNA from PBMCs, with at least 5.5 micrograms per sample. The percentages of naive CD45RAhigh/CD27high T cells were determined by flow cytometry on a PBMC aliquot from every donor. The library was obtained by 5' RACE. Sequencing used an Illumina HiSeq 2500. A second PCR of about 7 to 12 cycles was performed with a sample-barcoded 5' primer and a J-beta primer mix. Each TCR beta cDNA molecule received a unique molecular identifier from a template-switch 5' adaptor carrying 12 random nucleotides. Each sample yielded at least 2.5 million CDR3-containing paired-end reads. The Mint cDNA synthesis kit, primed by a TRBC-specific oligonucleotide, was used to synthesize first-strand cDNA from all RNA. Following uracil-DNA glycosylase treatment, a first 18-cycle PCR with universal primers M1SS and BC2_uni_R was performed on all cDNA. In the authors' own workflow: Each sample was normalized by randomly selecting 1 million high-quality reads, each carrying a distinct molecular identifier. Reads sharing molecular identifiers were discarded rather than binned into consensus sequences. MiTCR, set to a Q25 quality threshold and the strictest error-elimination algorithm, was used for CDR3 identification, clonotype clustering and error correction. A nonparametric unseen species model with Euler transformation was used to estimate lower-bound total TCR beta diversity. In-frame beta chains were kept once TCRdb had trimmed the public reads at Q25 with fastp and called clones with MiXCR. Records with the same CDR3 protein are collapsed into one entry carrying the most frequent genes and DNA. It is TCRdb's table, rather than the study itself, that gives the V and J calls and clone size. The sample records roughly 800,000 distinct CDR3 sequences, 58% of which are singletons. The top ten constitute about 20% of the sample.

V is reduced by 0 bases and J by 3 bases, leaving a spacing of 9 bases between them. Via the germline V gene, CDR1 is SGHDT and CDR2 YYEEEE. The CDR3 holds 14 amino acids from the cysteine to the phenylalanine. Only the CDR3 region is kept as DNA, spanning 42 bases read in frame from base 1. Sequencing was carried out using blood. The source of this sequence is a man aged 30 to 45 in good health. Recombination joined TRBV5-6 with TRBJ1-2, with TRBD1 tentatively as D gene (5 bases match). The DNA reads TGTGCCAGCAGCTTGGCGGGGCCCTACTATGGCTACACCTTC. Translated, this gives CASSLAGPYYGYTF.